What follows is one T cell receptor beta chain and its context. The entry originates in a study of cytomegalovirus exposure and HLA in healthy donors. This CDR3 is built from 15 residues. The V gene end was trimmed by 5 bases and the J gene end by 2 bases; junction bases not matched to a gene: 11. Germline V gene data show CDR1 as GTSNPN and CDR2 as SVGIG (reference sequence). Amplification used 60 Vbeta primers and 13 Jbeta primers. Assay: immunoSEQ multiplex PCR; the TCRdb copy retains only in-frame clones and omits some. The table records around 150,000 clones, over 80% of them present only once. Sequencing was done on a sample of PBMCs. This receptor was taken from a girl aged 10 to 17 in good health and CMV-seropositive. V and J are TRBV30 and TRBJ2-5, with 7 bases identical to TRBD1. DNA of the CDR3: TGTGCCTGGGGTTGGGGACAGTCGGGGCAAGAGACCCAGTACTTC. Protein product: CAWGWGQSGQETQYF. Drawing the rest from reference TRBV30 and TRBJ2-5, the complete variable domain is SQTIHQWPATLVQPVGSPLSLECTVEGTSNPNLYWYRQAAGRGLQLLFYSVGIGQISSEVPQNLSASRPQDRQFILSSKKLLLSDSGFYLCAWGWGQSGQETQYFGPGTRLLVL.